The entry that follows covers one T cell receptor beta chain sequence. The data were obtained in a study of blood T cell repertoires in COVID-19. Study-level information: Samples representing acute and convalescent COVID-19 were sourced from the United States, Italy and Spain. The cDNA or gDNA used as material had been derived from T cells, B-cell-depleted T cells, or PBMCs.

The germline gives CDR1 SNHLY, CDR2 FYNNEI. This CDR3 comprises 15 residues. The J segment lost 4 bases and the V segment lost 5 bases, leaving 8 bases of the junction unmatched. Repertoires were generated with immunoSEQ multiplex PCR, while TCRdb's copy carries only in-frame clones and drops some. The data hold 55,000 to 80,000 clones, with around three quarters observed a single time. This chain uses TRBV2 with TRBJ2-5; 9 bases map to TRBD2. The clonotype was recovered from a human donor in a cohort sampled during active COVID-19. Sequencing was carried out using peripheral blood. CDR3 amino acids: CASSMGLAVVETQYF. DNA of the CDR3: TGTGCCAGCAGTATGGGACTAGCCGTTGTAGAGACCCAGTACTTC.